A selection of T cell receptor beta chains follows, all from one sample in a study of T-cell reconstitution after alpha-beta-depleted transplantation in children. Each CDR3 protein is one row after TCRdb ran MiXCR on the PCR reads. The sample has 250,000 to 300,000 distinct CDR3 sequences; about 9.5% are singletons. This specimen consisted of PBMCs, obtained before TCRalphabeta/CD19-depleted stem cell transplant. These receptors were obtained from a boy under three years old with acute myeloid leukemia, due to receive a stem cell transplant. The CDR3 runs from the conserved cysteine through the conserved F or W. A D gene is named only where the DNA matches it firmly. Size is stated as once, few, many, or a class for an expanded clone.

j_call: TRBJ2-3
d_call: TRBD2
clone_size: many
v_call: TRBV28
cdr3_length: 16
cdr3_nt: TGTGCCAGCAGTTTAAGTAGCGGGAGCCCCACAGATACGCAGTATTTT
cdr3_aa: CASSLSSGSPTDTQYF

j_call: TRBJ1-5
d_call: TRBD1
clone_size: many
v_call: TRBV12-3/TRBV12-4
cdr3_length: 15
cdr3_nt: TGTGCCAGCAGTTTTTGGCAGGGGGCCAATCAGCCCCAGCATTTT
cdr3_aa: CASSFWQGANQPQHF

j_call: TRBJ2-2
d_call: NA
clone_size: many
v_call: TRBV7-3
cdr3_length: 14
cdr3_nt: TGTGCCAGCAGCCTAGGTCGGGGGACCGGGGAGCTGTTTTTT
cdr3_aa: CASSLGRGTGELFF

j_call: TRBJ2-7
d_call: TRBD1
clone_size: many
v_call: TRBV4-2
cdr3_length: 15
cdr3_nt: TGTGCCAGCAGCCTCGGGACAGGGGGCGCCTACGAGCAGTACTTC
cdr3_aa: CASSLGTGGAYEQYF

j_call: TRBJ2-7
d_call: NA
clone_size: many
v_call: TRBV20-1
cdr3_length: 13
cdr3_nt: TGCAGTCTAGGTGAGGACAGCTCCTACGAGCAGTACTTC
cdr3_aa: CSLGEDSSYEQYF

j_call: TRBJ2-7
d_call: NA
clone_size: many
v_call: TRBV7-4
cdr3_length: 14
cdr3_nt: TGTGCCAGCATCAAAACAAACAGGGACTACGAGCAGTACTTC
cdr3_aa: CASIKTNRDYEQYF

j_call: TRBJ2-2
d_call: TRBD1
clone_size: many
v_call: TRBV29-1
cdr3_length: 15
cdr3_nt: TGCAGCGCTAGTCAGGGACAGGCGAGGACCGGGGAGCTGTTTTTT
cdr3_aa: CSASQGQARTGELFF

j_call: TRBJ2-2
d_call: NA
clone_size: few
v_call: TRBV6-2/TRBV6-3
cdr3_length: 15
cdr3_nt: TGTGCCAGCAGTTACTTCGACAGATACACCGGGGAGCTGTTTTTT
cdr3_aa: CASSYFDRYTGELFF

j_call: TRBJ1-4
d_call: TRBD1
clone_size: many
v_call: TRBV6-1
cdr3_length: 13
cdr3_nt: TGTGCCAGTTCGGACAGGGGCGGTGAAAAACTGTTTTTT
cdr3_aa: CASSDRGGEKLFF

j_call: TRBJ2-7
d_call: NA
clone_size: once
v_call: TRBV19
cdr3_length: 13
cdr3_nt: TGTGCCAGTCGGGAGTGGGACAGCTACGAGCAGTACTTC
cdr3_aa: CASREWDSYEQYF